A few counts support the clone carrying this T cell receptor (beta chain). Its cognate antigen is unknown. Other nucleotide sequences in the sample specify the same CDR3. This sample is part of a study of shared clonotypes between healthy human individuals. Points from the study as a whole: Among donors, clonotype sharing was expected to be affected by sequencing depth.

Method: immunoSEQ multiplex PCR; TCRdb's copy keeps in-frame clones and lacks some. The sample contains millions of clones, more than 90% of which appear only once. This clonotype was sampled from a man in his late teens or twenties in good health. Sequenced input: naive CD4+ T cells sorted from blood. As to subset: CD45RA+ positively selected.

CDR3 in amino acids: CSARATEKLFF. For the CDR3, the DNA is TGCAGTGCTAGAGCTACGGAAAAACTGTTTTTT. The rearrangement uses TRBV20-1 and TRBJ1-4; D is uncertain. This CDR3 has 11 amino acids. The germline gives CDR1 DFQATT, CDR2 SNEGSKA (reference sequence). The ends were cut back, 1 base at V and 8 bases at J, with 5 bases in the middle.